This TCR beta chain derives from a study of metastatic and nonmetastatic thyroid tumors. Study information: Repertoires from malignant and benign thyroid patients were compared across blood and tumor or nodule tissue. Findings of the study overall: Reportedly, malignant thyroid tumors had significantly higher TCR beta diversity than benign nodules, in blood and tumor.

Of note for this clone: Its target is unknown. The junction differs from germline at one of its ends, possibly a read error.

This CDR3 is built from 16 residues. Looked up from germline, CDR1 is SGHVS and CDR2 is FQNEAQ. Patients underwent thyroid surgery, and none had received any treatment before it. In the original workflow: Differences in CDR3 between clinicopathological groups were drawn on to build a classifier intended to discriminate distant-metastatic papillary thyroid cancer patients. TCRdb re-called clones via MiXCR from the PCR reads. These V and J calls are TCRdb output, not the study's own analysis. This table has roughly 8,700 clones, about 30% appearing once. What was sequenced was tumor tissue. The chain uses TRBV7-8 and TRBJ1-5, with 12 bases matching TRBD1. This clonotype originated in a female donor with papillary thyroid cancer or a benign thyroid nodule (not recorded which). Some clones in this sample may be carry-over from other donors' samples. CDR3 sequence: CASRPFGTGGIQPKHF. CDR3 coding DNA: TGTGCCAGCAGACCTTTCGGGACAGGGGGCATTCAGCCCAAGCATTTT.